The clone carrying this T cell receptor (beta chain) was seen more than once but under ten times. In the source study's methods: Amplification of reference gene primers provided the estimated nucleated cell counts. Clones were read by immunoSEQ multiplex PCR, and TCRdb kept only the in-frame ones, dropping some. D and trimming come from the DNA, and the V and J calls and clone size come from that table. The sample holds about 94,000 clones, roughly 84% seen once. The data were taken from a study of blood T cell repertoires in COVID-19. Turning to the study itself: The origin of the acute and convalescent COVID-19 samples was the United States, Italy and Spain. PBMCs, B-cell-depleted T cells, or T cells were the source of the cDNA or gDNA that made up the material.

The V segment lost 8 bases and the J segment 5 bases; nucleotides outside the gene matches: 3. CDR3 size: 14 residues. Germline V gene lookup returns CDR1 MNHEY and CDR2 SVGAGI. The chain has TRBV6-5 and TRBJ2-1; TRBD2 matches 13 bases. Sequenced material: peripheral blood. The origin of this receptor is a man in his sixties with acute or convalescent COVID-19. For the CDR3, the DNA is TGTGCCAGCTGGGGACTAGCGGGGAACAATGAGCAGTTCTTC. It translates to CASWGLAGNNEQFF.